This T cell receptor beta chain is from a study of OX40 agonist ivuxolimab in advanced cancers. Comments on this clone: The antigen is undetermined.

Profiling relied on immunoSEQ multiplex PCR, and the TCRdb table lists in-frame clones only, not all of them. Of tens of thousands of clones detected, more than 85% appear once; the ten largest clones hold 30% to 35%. Study findings and constraints: No determination was made of the antigen specificity of the expanded peripheral T cells.

Baseline was the first blood sampling point, followed by cycle 4 day 1 and cycle 7 day 1. Trimming at V came to 5 bases and at J to 5 bases, leaving 9 bases not matched to a gene. Germline V gene lookup returns CDR1 LNHDA and CDR2 SQIVND (reference sequence). The CDR3 is 15 residues long. Sequenced here: CD4+ or CD8+ T cells sorted from blood, sampled in a trial of the OX40 agonist ivuxolimab. The clonotype originates from an adult with an advanced solid tumor such as melanoma, head and neck, liver or kidney cancer. V is TRBV19 and J is TRBJ2-5, with 9 bases lining up with TRBD2. CDR3 nucleotides: TGTGCCAGTAGTTGGGGCGGGGGGGCCGAGGAGACCCAGTACTTC. It codes for CASSWGGGAEETQYF. Together with reference TRBV19 and TRBJ2-5, the CDR3 gives the full variable domain: DGGITQSPKYLFRKEGQNVTLSCEQNLNHDAMYWYRQDPGQGLRLIYYSQIVNDFQKGDIAEGYSVSREKKESFPLTVTSAQKNPTAFYLCASSWGGGAEETQYFGPGTRLLVL.